The clone carrying this TCR beta chain was found a few times. The data are from a study of blood T cell repertoires in COVID-19. Study-level information: COVID-19 samples collected from the United States, Italy and Spain covered acute and convalescent phases.

The CDR3 runs to 13 residues. The germline V gene encodes CDR1 SNHLY and CDR2 FYNNEI. Trimming removed 8 bases at V and 1 base at J, with 11 bases between. Original processing methods: The assay estimated nucleated cells by amplifying reference gene primers. Generated by immunoSEQ multiplex PCR, the TCRdb table keeps only in-frame clones and is missing some. Clone size and V and J calls were adopted from that table, with D and trimming inferred from the DNA. The sample lists fewer than 350,000 clones; approximately 81% were seen once. Sequencing used peripheral blood. This TCR was sampled from a woman aged 55-70 years with active or convalescent COVID-19. The chain recombines TRBV2 with TRBJ1-2, with D maybe TRBD1 (5 bases). The CDR3 loop reads CASGYRGNYGYTF. The CDR3 nucleotides read TGTGCCAGCGGGTATAGGGGTAACTATGGCTACACCTTC. The full variable domain, with the rest looked up from reference TRBV2 and TRBJ1-2, is EPEVTQTPSHQVTQMGQEVILRCVPISNHLYFYWYRQILGQKVEFLVSFYNNEISEKSEIFDDQFSVERPDGSNFTLKIRSTKLEDSAMYFCASGYRGNYGYTFGSGTRLTVV.